A selection of T cell receptor beta chains follows, all from one sample in a study of breast tumors, draining lymph nodes, adjacent tissues. TCRdb fed the multiplex PCR reads into MiXCR, producing one record per CDR3 protein. The sample has 60,000 to 75,000 distinct CDR3 sequences; approximately 57% are singletons. Sequenced input: breast tumor tissue. The source of these receptors is a female donor with breast cancer. Some clones in this sample may be carry-over from other donors' samples. The CDR3 runs from the conserved cysteine through the conserved F or W. The D gene is left open where the match is weak. Expanded clones are given a class, and other clones once, few, many or no size at all.

TRBD1	many	TRBV9	TRBJ2-5	TGTGCCAGCAGCGTAGGACAGGGGGTTCAAGAGACCCAGTACTTC	CASSVGQGVQETQYF
TRBD1	-	TRBV6-2/TRBV6-3	TRBJ1-4	TGTGCCAGCAGTGAACAGGGGGCGGAAAAACTGTTTTTT	CASSEQGAEKLFF
TRBD2	many	TRBV5-5	TRBJ2-1	TGTGCCAGCAGATCGGGACTAGCTGCCTCCTACAATGAGCAGTTCTTC	CASRSGLAASYNEQFF
TRBD2	-	TRBV5-4	TRBJ2-1	TGTGTCAGCAGCCAGGGCTGCGGGAGGGCGGGTGAGCAGCTCTTC	CVSSQGCGRAGEQLF
-	few	TRBV7-6	TRBJ2-2	TGTGCCAGCAGCTTAAGCCGGGGCACGGGGGAGCTGTTTTTT	CASSLSRGTGELFF
-	-	TRBV18	TRBJ1-1	TGTGCCAGCTCTCGGCCTGGAGGGACACAAGCTTTCTTT	CASSRPGGTQAFF
TRBD2	-	TRBV5-1	TRBJ2-3	TGCGCCAGCAGGGAGGGAGGGAGCACAGATACGCAGTATTTT	CASREGGSTDTQYF
-	many	TRBV20-1	TRBJ2-5	TGCAGTGCTATCTCTACTGAGACCCAGTACTTC	CSAISTETQYF
-	few	TRBV6-1	TRBJ1-5	TGTGCCAGCAGTCTTGCGGGGGGTGTGAGGCAGCCCCAGCATTTT	CASSLAGGVRQPQHF
TRBD1	once	TRBV6-6	TRBJ2-5	TGTGCCAGCAGTTCCGGCACTAAGGTCGGCAGGGGGCAAGAGACCCAGTACTTC	CASSSGTKVGRGQETQYF
-	many	TRBV19	TRBJ1-2	TGTGCCAGTAGTCCGCTCGGTGGCTTAGACTATGGCTACACCTTC	CASSPLGGLDYGYTF
-	few	TRBV30	TRBJ1-3	TGTGCCTGGAGTGGCCCTGGGAGGCTGTGCTCTGGAAACACCATATATTTT	CAWSGPGRLCSGNTIYF
-	-	TRBV2	TRBJ1-2	TGTGCCAGCACCTACAGGGACAATGGCTACACCTTC	CASTYRDNGYTF
-	-	TRBV2	TRBJ1-5	TGTGCCAGCAGTGATATGCCATCGGATCAGCCCCAGCATTTT	CASSDMPSDQPQHF
-	-	TRBV2	TRBJ1-1	TGTGCCAGCAGTGCCGCGGGGGGCGTCACTGAAGCTTTCTTT	CASSAAGGVTEAFF
-	once	TRBV11-2	TRBJ2-3	TGTGCCAGCAGCTTAGCGACAGATACGCAGTATTTT	CASSLATDTQYF
-	many	TRBV11-2	TRBJ2-7	TGTGCCAGCAGCTTAGTCTCGGGACGGAGCTCCTACGAGCAGTACTTC	CASSLVSGRSSYEQYF
TRBD1	-	TRBV7-3	TRBJ1-2	TGTGCCAGCAGCCCCACCGGGACAGGGATCTATGGCTACACCTTC	CASSPTGTGIYGYTF
TRBD2	many	TRBV2	TRBJ2-1	TGTGCCAGCAGTGAGGGGCTAGCGGGGGTCAATGAGCAGTTCTTC	CASSEGLAGVNEQFF
-	-	TRBV15	TRBJ2-5	TGTGCCACCAGCAGAGAGGAGACCCAGTACTTC	CATSREETQYF
-	many	TRBV6-6	TRBJ2-5	TGTGCCAGCAGCTCCTGGGGCGGGGAGACCCGGTACTTC	CASSSWGGETRYF
-	-	TRBV20-1	TRBJ2-3	TGCAGTGTTGGATCCCCTAACCCCAGCACAGATACGCAGTATTTT	CSVGSPNPSTDTQYF
-	many	TRBV10-2	TRBJ2-7	TGCGCCAGCAGTTTAGCCGGACACAACTACGAGCAGTACTTC	CASSLAGHNYEQYF
-	-	TRBV4-2	TRBJ2-1	TGTGCCAGCAGCCAAGATACGGGACGGAACAATGAGCAGTTCTTC	CASSQDTGRNNEQFF
-	few	TRBV10-3	TRBJ2-7	TGTGCCATCAGCCCGGGACAATTGACCTACGAGCAGTACTTC	CAISPGQLTYEQYF
TRBD2	many	TRBV6-6	TRBJ2-1	TGTGCCAGCTCGCACGCACTAGCGGGGATCTACAATGAGCAGTTCTTC	CASSHALAGIYNEQFF
-	-	TRBV2	TRBJ2-2	TGTGCCAACAGTGAGTCCGGGGACGCCGGGGAGCTGTTTTTT	CANSESGDAGELFF
-	-	TRBV11-2	TRBJ1-3	TGTGCCAGCGGCTTAGCAGGGCGCCGCTCTGGAAACACCGTATATTTT	CASGLAGRRSGNTVYF
-	many	TRBV30	TRBJ2-5	TGTGCCTGGAGTGTAGTAAACGAGCGGGAGACCCAGTACTTC	CAWSVVNERETQYF
TRBD2	medium-sized	TRBV20-1	TRBJ2-1	TGCAGTGCATTGCGACTAGCGGGAGGGCCTAATGAGCAGTTCTTC	CSALRLAGGPNEQFF
-	many	TRBV7-3	TRBJ2-5	TGTGCCAGCAGCTTAGCTCAGGCCGGTCCCAAGAGGGAGCCCCAGTACTTC	CASSLAQAGPKREPQYF
-	-	TRBV19	TRBJ2-7	TGTGCCAGTAGTATGAATGAGCAGTACTTC	CASSMNEQYF
TRBD1	-	TRBV7-9	TRBJ1-3	TGTGCCAGCAGCCTATCGGGGACAGGACGAAACACCATATATTTT	CASSLSGTGRNTIYF
TRBD2	many	TRBV11-2	TRBJ2-3	TGTGCCAGCAGCTTAGACTATATGGCGGGGGGAACAGATACGCAGTATTTT	CASSLDYMAGGTDTQYF
-	many	TRBV12-3/TRBV12-4	TRBJ1-3	TGTGCCAGCAGGCCCACGGGCGGGTTAGGGGGGCGCCCCTCTGGAAACACCATATATTTT	CASRPTGGLGGRPSGNTIYF
-	-	TRBV12-3/TRBV12-4	TRBJ1-1	TGTGCCAGCGTCCCAGGGGTGGGGGACACTGAAGCTTTCTTT	CASVPGVGDTEAFF
-	few	TRBV20-1	TRBJ2-7	TGCAGTGCTGGGCGCCCCGACGAGCAGTACTTC	CSAGRPDEQYF
-	-	TRBV6-5	TRBJ1-2	TGTGCCAGCAGTCACTCGATCGGCAGTACCTATGGCTACACCTTC	CASSHSIGSTYGYTF
TRBD1	-	TRBV2	TRBJ1-6	TGTGCCAGCAGGGGGACAGGGGGCGAAAATTCACCCCTCCACTTT	CASRGTGGENSPLHF
-	-	TRBV19	TRBJ2-5	TGTGCCAGTAGTATTGGCCCACAGGGGACCCAGTACTTC	CASSIGPQGTQYF
TRBD2	many	TRBV20-1	TRBJ2-3	TGCAGTGCTAGATTCGGGGGGGGAGATACGCAGTATTTT	CSARFGGGDTQYF
TRBD1	-	TRBV5-6	TRBJ1-5	TGTGCCAGCAGCACTAGGACAGGGTTCGAGACCCAGCATTTT	CASSTRTGFETQHF
-	-	TRBV2	TRBJ2-1	TGTGCCAGCGGACCCAACAATGAGCAGTTCTTC	CASGPNNEQFF
-	few	TRBV27	TRBJ2-7	TGTGCCAGCAGTCTCTATCAGGACTTGACGACCTACGAGCAGTACTTC	CASSLYQDLTTYEQYF
-	-	TRBV2	TRBJ2-7	TGTGCCAGCACCCCAGGAGACACCCACTACGAGCAGTACTTC	CASTPGDTHYEQYF
-	-	TRBV7-9	TRBJ1-4	TGTGCCAGCAGCTCTAGCGGGAGCGGGAATGAAAAACTGTTTTTT	CASSSSGSGNEKLFF
-	many	TRBV2	TRBJ2-1	TGTGCCAGCGATTCTAGCTCCTACAATGAGCAGTTCTTC	CASDSSSYNEQFF
TRBD1	once	TRBV12-3/TRBV12-4	TRBJ2-2	TGTGCCAGCAGTTTAGCGGGGACAGGGTTGAACACCGGGGAGCTGTTTTTT	CASSLAGTGLNTGELFF